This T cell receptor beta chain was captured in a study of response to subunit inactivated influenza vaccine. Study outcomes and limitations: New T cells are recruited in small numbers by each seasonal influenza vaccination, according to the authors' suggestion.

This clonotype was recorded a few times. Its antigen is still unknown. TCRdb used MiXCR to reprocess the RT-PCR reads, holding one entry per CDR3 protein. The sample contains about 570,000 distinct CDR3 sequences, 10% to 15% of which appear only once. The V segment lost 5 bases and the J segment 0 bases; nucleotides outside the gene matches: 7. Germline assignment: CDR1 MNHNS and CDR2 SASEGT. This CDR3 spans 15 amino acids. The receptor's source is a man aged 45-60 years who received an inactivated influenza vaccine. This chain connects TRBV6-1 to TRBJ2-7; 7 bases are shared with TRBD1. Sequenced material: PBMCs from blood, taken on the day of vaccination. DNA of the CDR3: TGTGCCAGCAGTCCAAATCACAGGGGCTCCTACGAGCAGTACTTC. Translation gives CASSPNHRGSYEQYF.